A single sample is the source of the 8 T cell receptor beta chains below, sequenced in a study of cytomegalovirus exposure and HLA in healthy donors. Researchers ran the PCR with 60 Vbeta and 13 Jbeta primers. Produced via immunoSEQ multiplex PCR; TCRdb's table is partial and in-frame only. The sample carries 100,000 or so clones, about 75% recorded once. The sample comprised PBMCs. Receptors originate from a woman under 30 in good health and CMV-seropositive.

The chain employs TRBV29-1 and TRBJ2-2, with TRBD1 identical over 11 bases. After removal of 6 bases from V and 2 bases from J, the junction contained 2 bases not matched to a gene. This CDR3 has 14 amino acids. CDR1 SQVTM and CDR2 ANQGSEA come from the germline V gene. The CDR3 sequence: CSVGTGGNTGELFF. The CDR3 DNA follows: TGCAGCGTGGGGACAGGGGGTAACACCGGGGAGCTGTTTTTT.

This chain uses TRBV27 with TRBJ2-7; 9 bases are shared with TRBD2. J was trimmed by 3 bases and V by 3 bases; bases with no gene match: 3. The CDR3 is 14 residues long. Germline CDR1 is MNHEY and CDR2 is SMNVEV (reference sequence). The CDR3, as DNA: TGTGCCAGCAGTTTTAGCGGGAGATACTACGAGCAGTACTTC. It translates to CASSFSGRYYEQYF.

The chain joins TRBV28 to TRBJ2-7; D may be TRBD2 (6 bases). Germline V gene lookup returns CDR1 MDHEN and CDR2 SYDVKM. V dropped 3 bases and J dropped 0 bases, with 18 bases sitting between them. The CDR3 runs to 17 residues. CDR3 amino acids: CASSFRLSGVGSYEQYF. The CDR3 region has the DNA TGTGCCAGCAGTTTCCGATTGTCGGGAGTAGGCTCCTACGAGCAGTACTTC.

This chain joins TRBV5-1 and TRBJ2-7; D might be TRBD2 (6 bases). V was shortened by 0 bases and J by 1 base, with 8 bases between the two germline ends. The CDR3 consists of 14 residues. Germline CDR1 SGHRS, CDR2 YFSETQ. DNA for the CDR3: TGCGCCAGCAGCTTGGAAGGAGGGTCCTACGAGCAGTACTTC. It translates to CASSLEGGSYEQYF.

The rearrangement links TRBV28 to TRBJ1-1; 7 bases agree with TRBD1. From germline, CDR1 is MDHEN and CDR2 SYDVKM. The V segment lost 3 bases and the J segment 4 bases; nucleotides outside the gene matches: 8. This CDR3 contains 15 residues. The CDR3 sequence: CASSLERGQGTEAFF. In DNA form, the CDR3 reads TGTGCCAGCAGTTTGGAAAGGGGGCAGGGCACTGAAGCTTTCTTT.

The chain carries TRBV4-3 and TRBJ2-7, with 9 positions matching TRBD2. The CDR3 length is 16 residues. V lost 0 bases to trimming and J lost 3 bases; unmatched junction nucleotides: 6. Germline V CDR1 and CDR2: LGHNA, YSLEER. CDR3 loop: CASSQEGSGSGYEQYF. CDR3 in DNA: TGCGCCAGCAGCCAAGAAGGTAGCGGGAGCGGCTACGAGCAGTACTTC.

The rearrangement links TRBV27 to TRBJ2-2; D is possibly TRBD1 (6 bases). Trimming pared 2 bases from V and 6 bases from J, leaving 7 bases between. The CDR3 extends over 13 amino acids. Germline CDR1 is MNHEY and CDR2 is SMNVEV (reference sequence). The CDR3 nucleotides are TGTGCCAGCAGTTTAAACAGGGCCGGGGAGCTGTTTTTT. Residues: CASSLNRAGELFF.

This chain uses TRBV21-1 with TRBJ2-2; TRBD1, as called in the table, went unchecked against the DNA. TRBV21-1 is reported as a pseudogene. The CDR3 sequence is 17 residues long. The CDR3 nucleotides read TGTGCCAGCAGCAGGGACAGGGAGGGCGCGAACACCGGGGAGCTGTTTTTT. Residues: CASSRDREGANTGELFF.